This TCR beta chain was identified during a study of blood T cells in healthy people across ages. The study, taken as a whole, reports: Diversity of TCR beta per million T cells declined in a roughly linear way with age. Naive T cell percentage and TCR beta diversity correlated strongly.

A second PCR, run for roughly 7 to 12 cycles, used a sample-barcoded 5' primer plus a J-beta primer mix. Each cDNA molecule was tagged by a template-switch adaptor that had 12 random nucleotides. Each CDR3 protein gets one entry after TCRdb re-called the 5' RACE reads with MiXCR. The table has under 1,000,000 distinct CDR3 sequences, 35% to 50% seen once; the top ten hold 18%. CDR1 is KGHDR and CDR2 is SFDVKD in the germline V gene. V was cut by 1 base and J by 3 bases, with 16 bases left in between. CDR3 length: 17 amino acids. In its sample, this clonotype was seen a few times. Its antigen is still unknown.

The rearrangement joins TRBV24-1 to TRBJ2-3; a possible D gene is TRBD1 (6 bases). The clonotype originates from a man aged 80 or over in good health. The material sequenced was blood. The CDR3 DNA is TGTGCCACCAGTGATTTTGAACAGGGAATTGCGACAGATACGCAGTATTTT. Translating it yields CATSDFEQGIATDTQYF.